The rows below give T cell receptor beta chains drawn from one sample of a study of T cell changes during pregnancy in multiple sclerosis. TCRdb keeps only in-frame clones here, not all; method: immunoSEQ multiplex PCR. Altogether 65,000 to 95,000 clones are present, about 88% being singletons, with the ten largest covering approximately 2%. Sequenced here: peripheral blood, sampled before pregnancy. The receptor set was obtained from a female donor with multiple sclerosis, enrolled in a pregnancy study. Each CDR3 is given with its conserved first and last residue. Each record gives: CDR3 protein, CDR3 DNA, J gene, D gene, V gene, clone size. A D gene is named only where the DNA matches it firmly. Clone size is stated in some rows and not others, as once, few, many or a class when expanded.

CDR3: CASSSVYKTGGFEKLFF
DNA: TGTGCCAGCAGCTCGGTTTATAAGACAGGGGGTTTTGAAAAACTGTTTTTT
J: TRBJ1-4
D: TRBD1
V: TRBV7-2
size: once

CDR3: CATSRERSIGGLRETQYF
DNA: TGTGCCACCAGCAGAGAAAGGAGCATAGGGGGCCTCCGGGAGACCCAGTACTTC
J: TRBJ2-5
D: TRBD1
V: TRBV15
size: -

CDR3: CASSLGGQGDSPLHF
DNA: TGCGCCAGCAGCTTGGGGGGACAGGGGGACTCACCCCTCCACTTT
J: TRBJ1-6
D: TRBD1
V: TRBV5-1
size: -

CDR3: CASSPNIGQGYEQYF
DNA: TGCGCCAGCAGCCCAAACATAGGACAGGGCTACGAGCAGTACTTC
J: TRBJ2-7
D: TRBD1
V: TRBV5-1
size: -

CDR3: CASSLLPGYRNTGELFF
DNA: TGTGCCAGCAGCTTGCTCCCCGGTTACCGGAACACCGGGGAGCTGTTTTTT
J: TRBJ2-2
D: -
V: TRBV11-2
size: -

CDR3: CASSDPGTGEAFF
DNA: TGCGCCAGCAGTGATCCGGGGACAGGGGAAGCTTTCTTT
J: TRBJ1-1
D: TRBD1
V: TRBV10-1
size: -

CDR3: CASSLSPQGARTGELFF
DNA: TGTGCCAGCAGCTTAAGTCCCCAGGGGGCGAGGACCGGGGAGCTGTTTTTT
J: TRBJ2-2
D: TRBD1
V: TRBV7-3
size: few

CDR3: CASSLVYGDPGSEQYF
DNA: TGTGCCAGCAGCTTAGTTTATGGAGACCCCGGGAGCGAGCAGTACTTC
J: TRBJ2-7
D: -
V: TRBV7-9
size: -

CDR3: CASSDRGRNSPLHF
DNA: TGTGCCAGTAGTGACAGGGGAAGGAATTCACCCCTCCACTTT
J: TRBJ1-6
D: TRBD1
V: TRBV19
size: -

CDR3: CASSLLAGYEQYF
DNA: TGTGCCAGCAGCTTACTAGCGGGGTATGAGCAGTACTTC
J: TRBJ2-7
D: TRBD2
V: TRBV7-9
size: -

CDR3: CASSPPRYPGELFF
DNA: TGCGCCAGCAGCCCCCCCAGATATCCCGGGGAGCTGTTTTTT
J: TRBJ2-2
D: -
V: TRBV4-3
size: -

CDR3: CASSLALAGFYNEQFF
DNA: TGTGCCAGCAGCTTAGCCCTAGCGGGGTTCTACAATGAGCAGTTCTTC
J: TRBJ2-1
D: TRBD2
V: TRBV7-2
size: few

CDR3: CASSLLTRDKQQETQYF
DNA: TGTGCCAGCAGTTTACTTACCCGGGACAAGCAACAAGAGACCCAGTACTTC
J: TRBJ2-5
D: -
V: TRBV27
size: -

CDR3: CASLGAQGEAFF
DNA: TGCGCCAGCTTGGGGGCACAGGGCGAAGCTTTCTTT
J: TRBJ1-1
D: -
V: TRBV10-2
size: once

CDR3: CASSSGGQAAFF
DNA: TGCGCCAGCAGCTCGGGAGGCCAGGCGGCTTTCTTT
J: TRBJ1-1
D: -
V: TRBV5-1
size: once

CDR3: CASSLSGSPLHF
DNA: TGTGCCAGCAGCTTATCAGGTTCACCCCTCCACTTT
J: TRBJ1-6
D: -
V: TRBV5-6
size: -

CDR3: CASSLATGATTYGYTF
DNA: TGTGCCAGCAGCTTAGCGACAGGGGCGACGACCTATGGCTACACCTTC
J: TRBJ1-2
D: TRBD1
V: TRBV7-9
size: -

CDR3: CASSPGAGDSYEQYF
DNA: TGTGCCAGCTCACCGGGTGCAGGGGACTCCTACGAGCAGTACTTC
J: TRBJ2-7
D: -
V: TRBV18
size: -

CDR3: CASSWGGGWQPQHF
DNA: TGTGCCAGCAGCTGGGGCGGGGGCTGGCAGCCCCAGCATTTT
J: TRBJ1-5
D: -
V: TRBV7-8
size: -

CDR3: CATSRMANTEAFF
DNA: TGTGCCACCAGCAGAATGGCGAACACTGAAGCTTTCTTT
J: TRBJ1-1
D: -
V: TRBV15
size: -

CDR3: CASSWGGGYNEKLFF
DNA: TGTGCCAGCAGCTGGGGAGGGGGATATAATGAAAAACTGTTTTTT
J: TRBJ1-4
D: -
V: TRBV5-4
size: -

CDR3: CASSLSRDSGELFF
DNA: TGCGCCAGCAGCTTATCAAGGGACAGCGGGGAGCTGTTTTTT
J: TRBJ2-2
D: TRBD1
V: TRBV5-1
size: -

CDR3: CASSLQGRENTEAFF
DNA: TGTGCCAGCAGCTTGCAAGGACGGGAGAACACTGAAGCTTTCTTT
J: TRBJ1-1
D: -
V: TRBV5-8
size: -

CDR3: CASWDKATYEQYF
DNA: TGCGCCAGCTGGGACAAGGCGACCTACGAGCAGTACTTC
J: TRBJ2-7
D: -
V: TRBV5-1
size: -

CDR3: CASSTRTGGYGYTF
DNA: TGTGCCAGCAGCACAAGAACAGGGGGCTATGGCTACACCTTC
J: TRBJ1-2
D: TRBD1
V: TRBV7-9
size: -

CDR3: CASSPPVDLNYGYTF
DNA: TGTGCCAGCTCACCACCGGTCGACTTAAACTATGGCTACACCTTC
J: TRBJ1-2
D: -
V: TRBV18
size: -

CDR3: CASSNRENSPLHF
DNA: TGTGCCAGCAGCAACAGAGAAAATTCACCCCTCCACTTT
J: TRBJ1-6
D: -
V: TRBV2
size: -

CDR3: CASSNWTGGEAFF
DNA: TGTGCCAGTAGTAACTGGACAGGGGGTGAAGCTTTCTTT
J: TRBJ1-1
D: TRBD1
V: TRBV19
size: -

CDR3: CASSLTKPNTDTQYF
DNA: TGTGCCAGCAGTTTGACAAAACCCAACACAGATACGCAGTATTTT
J: TRBJ2-3
D: -
V: TRBV27
size: -

CDR3: CAISEEGNSPLHF
DNA: TGTGCCATCAGTGAGGAGGGTAATTCACCCCTCCACTTT
J: TRBJ1-6
D: -
V: TRBV10-3
size: -

CDR3: CASSFDSVRTEAFF
DNA: TGTGCCAGCAGCTTCGACAGTGTCCGCACTGAAGCTTTCTTT
J: TRBJ1-1
D: -
V: TRBV5-4
size: -

CDR3: CASSWDFQGEQYF
DNA: TGTGCCAGTAGTTGGGACTTCCAGGGCGAGCAGTACTTC
J: TRBJ2-7
D: -
V: TRBV19
size: -

CDR3: CAISRGETEAFF
DNA: TGTGCCATCAGTCGCGGTGAAACTGAAGCTTTCTTT
J: TRBJ1-1
D: -
V: TRBV10-3
size: -

CDR3: CASSPSSLLNEKLFF
DNA: TGTGCCAGCAGTCCCTCCAGTCTTCTTAATGAAAAACTGTTTTTT
J: TRBJ1-4
D: -
V: TRBV14
size: -

CDR3: CASSFSQGRPYEQYF
DNA: TGTGCCAGCAGTTTCAGTCAGGGGAGACCCTACGAGCAGTACTTC
J: TRBJ2-7
D: -
V: TRBV28
size: -

CDR3: CASSSWDRARDTQYF
DNA: TGTGCCAGCAGCTCTTGGGACAGGGCCAGGGATACGCAGTATTTT
J: TRBJ2-3
D: TRBD1
V: TRBV7-9
size: -

CDR3: CSVSQGASEKLFF
DNA: TGCAGCGTCTCACAGGGGGCGTCTGAAAAACTGTTTTTT
J: TRBJ1-4
D: TRBD1
V: TRBV29-1
size: -

CDR3: CASSRSLDSRGAFF
DNA: TGTGCCAGCAGCAGATCCCTGGACTCCCGGGGAGCTTTCTTT
J: TRBJ1-1
D: -
V: TRBV7-9
size: -

CDR3: CASTLGTPMNTEAFF
DNA: TGTGCCAGCACCCTGGGGACTCCTATGAACACTGAAGCTTTCTTT
J: TRBJ1-1
D: -
V: TRBV28
size: -

CDR3: CATSRDILLNNSPLHF
DNA: TGTGCCACCAGCAGAGATATACTACTGAATAATTCACCCCTCCACTTT
J: TRBJ1-6
D: -
V: TRBV15
size: -

CDR3: CASSRERSGDHISYNEQFF
DNA: TGCGCCAGCAGCCGTGAACGTTCCGGGGATCACATCTCCTACAATGAGCAGTTCTTC
J: TRBJ2-1
D: -
V: TRBV5-1
size: -

CDR3: CAISEAAAGNQPQHF
DNA: TGTGCCATCAGTGAGGCGGCCGCCGGGAATCAGCCCCAGCATTTT
J: TRBJ1-5
D: -
V: TRBV10-3
size: -

CDR3: CASSALGGEKLFF
DNA: TGTGCCAGCAGCGCACTCGGGGGGGAAAAACTGTTTTTT
J: TRBJ1-4
D: -
V: TRBV6-5
size: -

CDR3: CASSRLRGLREAIYF
DNA: TGTGCCAGCAGCCGCCTTAGGGGCCTTCGGGAGGCCATATATTTT
J: TRBJ1-3
D: -
V: TRBV6-5
size: -

CDR3: CASSPGTGRGEAFF
DNA: TGTGCCAGCAGCCCAGGGACAGGGCGTGGTGAAGCTTTCTTT
J: TRBJ1-1
D: TRBD1
V: TRBV6-1
size: -

CDR3: CASSLQGAGNQPQHF
DNA: TGTGCCAGTAGTCTCCAGGGGGCGGGCAATCAGCCCCAGCATTTT
J: TRBJ1-5
D: TRBD1
V: TRBV19
size: -

CDR3: CASSFSGNTIYF
DNA: TGTGCCAGCAGCTTCTCCGGAAACACCATATATTTT
J: TRBJ1-3
D: -
V: TRBV7-2
size: -

CDR3: CASSPRDTPNYGYTF
DNA: TGCGCCAGCAGCCCCCGGGACACCCCTAACTATGGCTACACCTTC
J: TRBJ1-2
D: -
V: TRBV4-1
size: -

CDR3: CASGGGGNTEAFF
DNA: TGCGCTTCGGGGGGGGGCGGGAACACTGAAGCTTTCTTT
J: TRBJ1-1
D: -
V: TRBV5-1
size: -

CDR3: CASSLTGPYNSPLHF
DNA: TGTGCCAGCAGCCTGACAGGGCCTTATAATTCACCCCTCCACTTT
J: TRBJ1-6
D: TRBD1
V: TRBV6-1
size: once

CDR3: CASSRGSGASGQETQYF
DNA: TGTGCCAGCAGCCGCGGTTCGGGCGCTAGCGGGCAAGAGACCCAGTACTTC
J: TRBJ2-5
D: TRBD2
V: TRBV4-2
size: -

CDR3: CATNLPQGPAFF
DNA: TGTGCCACCAATCTACCCCAGGGCCCAGCTTTCTTT
J: TRBJ1-1
D: -
V: TRBV18
size: -

CDR3: CAWSPGGSGDQPQHF
DNA: TGTGCCTGGAGTCCCGGGGGATCAGGCGATCAGCCCCAGCATTTT
J: TRBJ1-5
D: -
V: TRBV30
size: -

CDR3: CASSQDTGTGEDTQYF
DNA: TGCGCCAGCAGCCAAGATACTGGGACAGGGGAAGATACGCAGTATTTT
J: TRBJ2-3
D: TRBD1
V: TRBV4-3
size: -

CDR3: CASSLALTREAFF
DNA: TGTGCCAGCAGCTTAGCGCTAACCAGGGAAGCTTTCTTT
J: TRBJ1-1
D: -
V: TRBV7-2
size: -

CDR3: CATSRDLAGMGSEQYF
DNA: TGTGCCACCAGCAGAGATCTAGCTGGAATGGGCAGCGAGCAGTACTTC
J: TRBJ2-7
D: -
V: TRBV15
size: -

CDR3: CASSERGVGETQYF
DNA: TGTGCCAGCAGTGAGCGCGGGGTTGGAGAGACCCAGTACTTC
J: TRBJ2-5
D: -
V: TRBV2
size: once

CDR3: CAISESRGGRETQYF
DNA: TGTGCCATCAGTGAGTCGCGCGGGGGCCGGGAGACCCAGTACTTC
J: TRBJ2-5
D: -
V: TRBV10-3
size: -

CDR3: CAISAVGGNTEAFF
DNA: TGTGCCATCAGTGCCGTCGGGGGGAACACTGAAGCTTTCTTT
J: TRBJ1-1
D: -
V: TRBV10-3
size: -